Listed below are T cell receptor beta chains from one sample, sequenced in a study of breast tumors, draining lymph nodes, adjacent tissues. Using its own MiXCR run on the multiplex PCR reads, TCRdb lists one record per CDR3 protein. Here the sample spans 45,000 to 60,000 distinct CDR3 sequences, more than 20% being singletons. The sample consisted of breast tumor tissue. All receptors come from a female donor with breast cancer. Some clones in this sample may be carry-over from other donors' samples. CDR3s include the opening cysteine and the closing phenylalanine or tryptophan. The order of the fields is J gene, V gene, D gene, clone size, CDR3 DNA, CDR3 protein. D genes are given only for firm matches. A clone size is listed for some rows: how often the clone was seen (once, few, many), or a class if it is expanded.

>TRBJ1-5|TRBV12-3/TRBV12-4|TRBD1|many
TGTGCCAGCACTTCCGGACAGGGGAATCAGCCCCAGCATTTT
CASTSGQGNQPQHF
>TRBJ1-3|TRBV6-1|NA|many
TGTGCCAGCAGCGAAGTGGGACCTAGCTCTGGAAACACCATATATTTT
CASSEVGPSSGNTIYF
>TRBJ2-3|TRBV6-2/TRBV6-3|TRBD2|medium-sized
TGTGCCAGCAAGAGGATAGCGGGGGGCCTCACGGATACGCAGTATTTT
CASKRIAGGLTDTQYF
>TRBJ2-3|TRBV5-1|TRBD2|many
TGCGCCAGCGGTTTAACTAGCGGGGCATCGGATACGCAGTATTTT
CASGLTSGASDTQYF
>TRBJ2-1|TRBV4-2|TRBD2|NA
TGTGCCAGCAGCCAAGATGAGGCGGGAGGGGTGATGGATGAGCAGTTCTTC
CASSQDEAGGVMDEQFF
>TRBJ2-1|TRBV7-9|TRBD2|many
TGTGCCAGCAGCCAGGGGACTAGCGGGGGGTACAATGAGCAGTTCTTC
CASSQGTSGGYNEQFF
>TRBJ2-1|TRBV19|NA|many
TGTGCCAACCGCAGGTTTTACAATGAGCAGTTCTTC
CANRRFYNEQFF
>TRBJ1-2|TRBV6-2/TRBV6-3|NA|many
TGTGCCAGCAGACACGACCGCCCGGCCGGCTACACCTTC
CASRHDRPAGYTF
>TRBJ1-6|TRBV5-6|NA|many
TGTGCCAGCAGCGCCCGACATTCCTCCCTGAAGGATTCACCCCTCCACTTT
CASSARHSSLKDSPLHF
>TRBJ2-6|TRBV5-4|NA|NA
TGTGCCAGCAGTCCCGTTGGGTATATGGAAACTGGGGCCAACGTCCTGACTTTC
CASSPVGYMETGANVLTF
>TRBJ1-2|TRBV19|NA|many
TGTGCCAGTAGTATAGATATCGGCGGGAGCTATGGCTACACCTTC
CASSIDIGGSYGYTF
>TRBJ2-3|TRBV6-1|NA|few
TGTGCCAGCAGTCGCCGGGACATTGGCCTCCGCACAAATACTCAGTATTTT
CASSRRDIGLRTNTQYF
>TRBJ1-2|TRBV6-2/TRBV6-3|NA|many
TGTGCCAGCATAGGGCGGGGATATGGCTACACCTTC
CASIGRGYGYTF
>TRBJ1-5|TRBV28|TRBD1|NA
TGTGCCAGCAGTATAACAGGGGGACAGCCCCAGCATTTT
CASSITGGQPQHF
>TRBJ2-7|TRBV5-5|TRBD1|many
TGTGCCAGCAGCGAGGGGACAGAGGTCGAGCAGTACTTC
CASSEGTEVEQYF
>TRBJ2-3|TRBV9|NA|many
TGTGCCAGCAGTGAAACAGGGATTAGCACAGATACGCAGTATTTT
CASSETGISTDTQYF
>TRBJ2-7|TRBV4-1|NA|many
TGCGCCAGCAGCCAAGCCCTCTACGCGGGACTTAGCTCCTACGAGCAGTACTTC
CASSQALYAGLSSYEQYF
>TRBJ2-5|TRBV10-3|NA|many
TGTGCCATCAGTGTTGGGGGGTGGGAAGAGACCCAGTACTTC
CAISVGGWEETQYF
>TRBJ1-2|TRBV12-3/TRBV12-4|NA|many
TGTGCCAGCACCCGAGGGGGAGGGCTAAACTATGGCTACACCTTC
CASTRGGGLNYGYTF
>TRBJ2-6|TRBV6-1|TRBD1|few
TGTGCCAGCAGGCCGGGACAGGGCCTCTCTGGGGCCAACGTCCTGACTTTC
CASRPGQGLSGANVLTF
>TRBJ1-2|TRBV18|NA|many
TGTGCCAGCTCACCAGGGCAAGGTGGCTACACCTTC
CASSPGQGGYTF
>TRBJ1-3|TRBV6-5|NA|many
TGTGCCAGCAGTTACGCCCAGGGGTATACTGGAAACACCATATATTTT
CASSYAQGYTGNTIYF
>TRBJ2-1|TRBV20-1|NA|many
TGCAGTGCTAGGTGGCCTAGCGTTAATGAGCAGTTCTTC
CSARWPSVNEQFF
>TRBJ1-6|TRBV6-1|TRBD1|NA
TGTGCCAGCAGGGGGGACAGGGGAAATAATTCACCCCTCCACTTT
CASRGDRGNNSPLHF
>TRBJ1-6|TRBV20-1|NA|many
TGCAGTGCAAAGGACAAAAATTCACCCCTCCACTTT
CSAKDKNSPLHF
>TRBJ2-1|TRBV9|NA|medium-sized
TGTGCCAGCAGCCCTTACGGCAATGAGCAGTTCTTC
CASSPYGNEQFF
>TRBJ1-1|TRBV20-1|NA|NA
TGCAGTGCTAGAGATGGGGGAGGGACGACTGAAGCTTTCTTT
CSARDGGGTTEAFF
>TRBJ1-2|TRBV2|NA|many
TGTGCCAGCAGTCCAGAAACCTATGGCTACACCTTC
CASSPETYGYTF
>TRBJ2-1|TRBV9|NA|many
TGTGCCAGCAGCGTCGGGACTCTCCCTGGGAATGAGCAGTTCTTC
CASSVGTLPGNEQFF
>TRBJ2-2|TRBV12-3/TRBV12-4|NA|many
TGTGCCAGCAGTTTAGTAGCCGGGGGCGGGGGGGAGCTGTTTTTT
CASSLVAGGGGELFF
>TRBJ2-7|TRBV18|NA|many
TGTGCCAGCTCACCAAACGCGAACGAGCAGTACTTC
CASSPNANEQYF